Following are 2 T cell receptor beta chains from one sample sequenced in a study of cytomegalovirus exposure and HLA in healthy donors. 13 Jbeta primers and 60 Vbeta primers were used for the PCR. Sequencing used immunoSEQ multiplex PCR; TCRdb keeps in-frame clones, though not all of them. The sample lists around 160,000 clones, 70% occurring once. The sequenced sample consisted of PBMCs. These receptors all come from a man between 18 and 35 years old in good health and CMV-seropositive.

This chain connects TRBV6-5 to TRBJ1-1; no definite D call. Germline V CDR1 and CDR2: MNHEY, SVGAGI. Trimming cost V 5 bases and J 4 bases, with 14 bases left between them. The CDR3 covers 14 residues. In nucleotides, the CDR3 is TGTGCCAGCAGTCCCTTAGGTGAGGTCACTGAAGCTTTCTTT. Translation gives CASSPLGEVTEAFF.

This clone appeared a single time. The gene calls are TRBV19 and TRBJ2-7; D is perhaps TRBD2 (5 bases). The germline V and J ends were trimmed by 11 bases and 3 bases, with 17 bases remaining between them. CDR3 length: 13 amino acids. Germline V gives CDR1 LNHDA, CDR2 SQIVND (reference sequence). CDR3 coding DNA: TGTGCCCCGCACATTCTAGCTGTCTACGAGCAGTACGTC. Its protein product is CAPHILAVYEQYV.